One sample yielded the 26 T cell receptor beta chains listed below, sequenced in a study of spatial heterogeneity in lung cancer. Study-level results: Counts of expanded intratumoral alpha and beta TCRs tracked tumor mutation counts.

These receptors have no known antigen. MiXCR, run by TCRdb on the 5' RACE reads, gives a single entry per CDR3 protein. Here the sample spans around 100,000 distinct CDR3 sequences, 4.4% being singletons. The time point is: sample taken at primary tumor resection. Sequences were derived from lung tumor tissue, sampled at surgery. The receptors derive from a male donor with early-stage non-small cell lung cancer.

On this clonotype: Germline and junction disagree at one end, which may indicate a read error. The V call is TRBV7-9, the J call TRBJ1-3, with a tentative D call TRBD1 (6 bases). Per the germline V gene, CDR1 is SEHNR and CDR2 is FQNEAQ (reference sequence). The CDR3 length is 14 residues. The CDR3 sequence is CASSFGGSGNTKYF. In nucleotides, the CDR3 is TGTGCCAGCAGCTTCGGGGGCAGTGGAAACACCAAATATTTT.

This clonotype was observed many times. The chain combines TRBV28 with TRBJ2-1; 11 nucleotides line up with TRBD2. This CDR3 has 21 residues. The V and J ends lost 1 base and 5 bases, in that order; junction bases with no gene match: 19. Germline loops: CDR1 MDHEN, CDR2 SYDVKM. The CDR3 loop reads CASSLSIFNSGRAGSDNEQFF. CDR3 nucleotides: TGTGCCAGCAGTTTATCAATCTTTAATAGCGGGAGGGCCGGGTCTGACAATGAGCAGTTCTTC.

This chain joins TRBV27 and TRBJ1-6; D gene uncertain. Trimming removed 2 bases from V and 9 bases from J, with 8 bases in between. The CDR3 spans 13 residues. Germline V gene data show CDR1 as MNHEY and CDR2 as SMNVEV (reference sequence). As DNA, the CDR3 is TGTGCCAGCAGTTTACGCGTGGGTTCACCCCTCCACTTT. Protein sequence: CASSLRVGSPLHF.

The table lists this clonotype with many counts. The chain joins TRBV2 to TRBJ1-3, with D possibly TRBD1 on 5 matching bases. Trimming cost V 6 bases and J 3 bases, with 15 bases left between them. Per germline, CDR1 SNHLY and CDR2 FYNNEI. The CDR3 runs to 15 residues. CDR3 protein: CASSPQGTHGNTIYF. The DNA of the CDR3 is TGTGCCAGCAGCCCCCAGGGCACCCATGGAAACACCATATATTTT.

Only a few counts were recorded for this clonotype. The J gene is TRBJ2-1, the V gene TRBV6-2 or TRBV6-3, with a weak D call TRBD1 (6 bases). The ends were cut back, 2 bases at V and 8 bases at J, with 13 bases in the middle. Germline lookup yields CDR1 MNHEY and CDR2 SVGEGT. The CDR3 loop spans 14 amino acids. The CDR3 loop is CASSYGGRGHEQFF. CDR3 DNA sequence: TGTGCCAGCAGTTACGGGGGCAGGGGCCATGAGCAGTTCTTC.

The chain is built from TRBV2 and TRBJ2-2, with unresolved D. The V gene lost 4 bases and the J gene lost 5 bases, with 8 bases spanning the gap. Per the germline V gene, CDR1 is SNHLY and CDR2 is FYNNEI. There are 13 residues in the CDR3. Here the CDR3 DNA reads TGTGCCAGCAGTGGGACCTATACCGGGGAGCTGTTTTTT. As protein: CASSGTYTGELFF.

This clonotype was recorded at least ten times. This chain joins TRBV5-6 and TRBJ2-6; no clear D gene. The CDR3 contains 14 residues. Germline V gene sequence: CDR1 SGHDT, CDR2 YYEEEE. V lost 4 bases and J lost 0, with 5 bases in between. In DNA form, the CDR3 reads TGTGCCAGCAGCCCCAACTCTGGGGCCAACGTCCTGACTTTC. It is translated as CASSPNSGANVLTF. The entire variable domain, with the rest obtained from reference TRBV5-6 and TRBJ2-6, is as follows: DAGVTQSPTHLIKTRGQQVTLRCSPKSGHDTVSWYQQALGQGPQFIFQYYEEEERQRGNFPDRFSGHQFPNYSSELNVNALLLGDSALYLCASSPNSGANVLTFGAGSRLTVL.

This clonotype has at least ten counts. The rearrangement joins TRBV28 to TRBJ1-2, with D perhaps matching TRBD1 (5 bases). V was trimmed by 7 bases and J by 4 bases, leaving 13 bases between them. This CDR3 is built from 13 residues. Germline lookup yields CDR1 MDHEN and CDR2 SYDVKM. The chain's CDR3 is CASTSGGGYGYTF. In nucleotides, the CDR3 is TGTGCCAGCACCTCCGGGGGAGGCTATGGCTACACCTTC.

V gene TRBV28 combines with J gene TRBJ1-1; TRBD1 might be the D (6 bases). Germline CDR1 and CDR2: MDHEN and SYDVKM. The V and J ends lost 6 bases and 9 bases respectively, with 23 bases between them. This CDR3 is built from 15 residues. The CDR3 nucleotides read TGTGCCAGCAGCCACCCTAAGGCACTAGGGGGAAAAGCTTTCTTT. It translates to CASSHPKALGGKAFF. Combining the CDR3 with reference TRBV28 and TRBJ1-1 gives the whole variable domain DVKVTQSSRYLVKRTGEKVFLECVQDMDHENMFWYRQDPGLGLRLIYFSYDVKMKEKGDIPEGYSVSREKKERFSLILESASTNQTSMYLCASSHPKALGGKAFFGQGTRLTVV.

The chain's CDR3 is CASSPRGAAETQYF. The CDR3 region has the DNA TGTGCCAGCTCACCGCGGGGGGCCGCAGAGACCCAGTACTTC. The rearrangement links TRBV18 to TRBJ2-5; 8 bases match TRBD2. Germline lookup yields CDR1 KGHSH and CDR2 LQKENI. There are 14 residues in the CDR3. With V trimmed by 3 bases and J by 4 bases, 4 bases remained unmatched. The full variable domain, completed using reference TRBV18 and TRBJ2-5, is NAGVMQNPRHLVRRRGQEARLRCSPMKGHSHVYWYRQLPEEGLKFMVYLQKENIIDESGMPKERFSAEFPKEGPSILRIQQVVRGDSAAYFCASSPRGAAETQYFGPGTRLLVL.

This clonotype is large within its sample. At one boundary the junction diverges from the germline segment, which might be a read error. The gene calls are TRBV20-1 and TRBJ2-7; 7 bases align to TRBD2. Germline V gene lookup returns CDR1 DFQATT and CDR2 SNEGSKA (reference sequence). This CDR3 region has 15 residues. The CDR3: CSAREVAGLPYEQYF. Written as DNA, the CDR3 is TGCAGTGCGAGAGAGGTAGCGGGCCTTCCCTACGAGCAGTACTTC.

In its sample, this clonotype was seen many times. This chain joins TRBV6-1 and TRBJ2-1, with TRBD2 matching 8 bases. Trimming cost V 6 bases and J 4 bases; bases outside gene matches: 8. The CDR3 covers 15 residues. From germline, CDR1 is MNHNS and CDR2 SASEGT. The CDR3 loop is CASRWTSQGYNEQFF. DNA for the CDR3: TGTGCCAGCAGATGGACTAGCCAAGGTTACAATGAGCAGTTCTTC.

This clonotype has at least ten counts. The CDR3 here is CASSLDLSSYNEQFF. Here the CDR3 DNA reads TGCGCCAGCAGCTTGGATCTCAGCTCCTACAATGAGCAGTTCTTC. The chain is built from TRBV5-1 and TRBJ2-1; D remains unclear. Trimming took 0 bases from V and 0 from J, leaving 7 bases between them. The CDR3 extends over 15 amino acids. Per the germline V gene, CDR1 is SGHRS and CDR2 is YFSETQ.

This clonotype was seen at least ten times. The chain uses TRBV3-1 and TRBJ2-2; 10 nucleotides match TRBD2. Unmatched junction bases numbered 3, after V lost 1 base and J lost 7 bases. The V gene's germline CDR1 is LGHDT and CDR2 YNNKEL (reference sequence). The CDR3 length is 15 residues. CDR3 in DNA: TGTGCCAGCAGCCAAGTTAGCGGGAGGTACGGGGAGCTGTTTTTT. Its translation is CASSQVSGRYGELFF.

This clonotype was detected ten times or more. The chain recombines TRBV28 with TRBJ2-1; TRBD2 matches 12 bases. V trimming: 5 bases; J trimming: 5 bases; junction bases outside the gene matches: 1. The germline gives CDR1 MDHEN, CDR2 SYDVKM. This CDR3 is 14 amino acids long. CDR3 residues: CASSRTSGNNEQFF. The CDR3 DNA sequence: TGTGCCAGCAGTCGGACTAGCGGGAACAATGAGCAGTTCTTC. The variable domain in full, with the rest retrieved from reference TRBV28 and TRBJ2-1, is DVKVTQSSRYLVKRTGEKVFLECVQDMDHENMFWYRQDPGLGLRLIYFSYDVKMKEKGDIPEGYSVSREKKERFSLILESASTNQTSMYLCASSRTSGNNEQFFGPGTRLTVL.

This clonotype was detected many times. The chain recombines TRBV12-3 or TRBV12-4 with TRBJ2-4; no clear D gene. The CDR3 covers 13 residues. V was cut by 2 bases and J by 7 bases, with 9 bases left in between. The DNA for the CDR3 is TGTGCCAGCAGTTTATTCTGGGCTAACATTCAGTACTTC. This sequence encodes CASSLFWANIQYF.

V and J are TRBV14 and TRBJ2-6; D not resolved. CDR3 length: 15 amino acids. From germline, CDR1 is SGHDN and CDR2 FVKESK. With 4 bases removed from V and 0 bases from J, the gap between germline ends came to 7 bases. CDR3 residues: CASSPLSSGANVLTF. The CDR3 nucleotides read TGTGCCAGCAGCCCACTTTCCTCTGGGGCCAACGTCCTGACTTTC.

This clonotype was seen ten or more times. V gene TRBV7-9 combines with J gene TRBJ1-2; D not certain. The CDR3 totals 16 residues. Per the germline V gene, CDR1 is SEHNR and CDR2 is FQNEAQ (reference sequence). Trimming shortened V by 0 bases and J by 4 bases, and 15 bases separated the two germline ends. This CDR3 is CASSLASVGSPYGYTF. For the CDR3, the DNA is TGTGCCAGCAGCTTAGCGTCTGTGGGTTCACCCTATGGCTACACCTTC. Using reference TRBV7-9 and TRBJ1-2 for the parts outside the CDR3, the full variable domain is DTGVSQNPRHKITKRGQNVTFRCDPISEHNRLYWYRQTLGQGPEFLTYFQNEAQLEKSRLLSDRFSAERPKGSFSTLEIQRTEQGDSAMYLCASSLASVGSPYGYTFGSGTRLTVV.

Ten or more counts support this clonotype. V gene TRBV4-1 combines with J gene TRBJ1-4, with a weak D call TRBD1 (5 bases). V shed 6 bases and J shed 8 bases, with 16 bases lying between them. The CDR3 runs to 14 residues. Germline loops: CDR1 MGHRA, CDR2 YSYEKL. The CDR3 is CASSPTPAGEKLFF. DNA for the CDR3: TGCGCCAGCAGTCCTACTCCGGCAGGGGAAAAACTGTTTTTT.

In its sample, this clonotype was seen many times. CDR3 in amino acids: CASSLEPAPSIYGYTF. CDR3 coding DNA: TGTGCCAGCAGCTTGGAACCGGCGCCTTCCATATATGGCTACACCTTC. This chain links TRBV5-5 with TRBJ1-2; D is ambiguous. There are 16 residues in the CDR3. Germline V gene data show CDR1 as SGHKS and CDR2 as YYEKEE (reference sequence). Trimming took off 0 bases at V and 5 bases at J, with 17 bases between the two ends.

This clonotype was counted at least ten times. This chain links TRBV4-1 with TRBJ2-2; D is possibly TRBD2 (5 bases). Trimming removed 2 bases at V and 4 bases at J, with 14 bases between. Per germline, CDR1 MGHRA and CDR2 YSYEKL. The CDR3 loop spans 16 amino acids. CDR3 protein: CASSQKMGDGTGELFF. The CDR3, as DNA: TGCGCCAGCAGCCAAAAGATGGGAGACGGCACCGGGGAGCTGTTTTTT.

This clonotype was seen ten or more times. The gene calls are TRBV30 and TRBJ1-5; D not certain. The CDR3 spans 15 residues. The V and J ends lost 0 bases and 3 bases respectively, with 12 bases between them. The V gene's germline CDR1 is GTSNPN and CDR2 SVGIG (reference sequence). CDR3 protein: CAWSVPRGINQPQHF. The CDR3 DNA sequence: TGTGCCTGGAGTGTACCCCGGGGAATCAATCAGCCCCAGCATTTT.

At least ten counts were recorded for this clonotype. The chain is built from TRBV29-1 and TRBJ1-4, with a possible D match to TRBD1 (5 bases). The CDR3 runs to 12 residues. V was clipped by 6 bases and J by 7 bases, with 12 bases between them. The germline V gene encodes CDR1 SQVTM and CDR2 ANQGSEA. As DNA, the CDR3 is TGCAGCGTCCTGGATGGGGGTGAAAAACTGTTTTTT. It encodes CSVLDGGEKLFF.

There are many counts of this clonotype. The rearrangement joins TRBV6-5 to TRBJ2-4, with D maybe TRBD2 (6 bases). There are 13 residues in the CDR3. Germline lookup yields CDR1 MNHEY and CDR2 SVGAGI. The ends were cut back, 6 bases at V and 2 bases at J, with 8 bases in the middle. CDR3 DNA sequence: TGTGCCAGCAGGGAGGGATCCAAAAACATTCAGTACTTC. Its protein product is CASREGSKNIQYF.

In this sample, this clonotype turned up many times. This chain links TRBV18 with TRBJ2-1; no clear D gene. The CDR3 has 13 residues. Germline CDR1 and CDR2: KGHSH and LQKENI. V was pared by 5 bases and J by 6 bases, with 11 bases between. The CDR3 reads CASSSSGSNEQFF. The CDR3 region has the DNA TGTGCCAGCTCAAGCTCCGGGTCCAATGAGCAGTTCTTC.

This clonotype was seen at least ten times. CDR3 bases: TGTGCCAGCAGTTTATCCCTACCCGGTGGCTACACCTTC. Amino acids: CASSLSLPGGYTF. The rearrangement links TRBV28 to TRBJ1-2; D unresolved. Trimming took off 1 base at V and 7 bases at J, with 10 bases between the two ends. CDR3 length: 13 amino acids. CDR1 and CDR2 from the germline V gene are MDHEN and SYDVKM.